One sample yielded the 14 T cell receptor beta chains listed below, sequenced in a study of Graves' ophthalmopathy and Graves' hyperthyroidism. The authors amplified TCR beta CDR3 regions, and they did so from RNA transcripts for repertoire sequencing. RT-PCR in the first round used HTBI primers; a second-round multiplex PCR followed. From the multiplex PCR reads, TCRdb called clonotypes with MiXCR, one entry per CDR3 protein. The sample lists a few hundred thousand distinct CDR3 sequences; roughly 40% were seen once. The sequenced sample consisted of peripheral blood or thyroid tissue (not recorded which). These receptors all stem from an adult man with Graves' hyperthyroidism.

The chain is built from TRBV20-1 and TRBJ2-5, with 11 bases that match TRBD2. V was pared by 5 bases and J by 2 bases, with 4 bases of the junction left unmatched. This CDR3 comprises 14 residues. Per the germline V gene, CDR1 is DFQATT and CDR2 is SNEGSKA (reference sequence). CDR3 loop: CSASSSGGQETQYF. CDR3 sequence (DNA): TGCAGTGCTTCGTCTAGCGGGGGGCAAGAGACCCAGTACTTC.

This chain connects TRBV20-1 to TRBJ2-7; 7 nucleotides match TRBD1. The CDR3 sequence is 13 residues long. CDR1 DFQATT and CDR2 SNEGSKA come from the germline V gene (reference sequence). CDR3 region: CSPADRDSYEQYF. CDR3 nucleotides: TGCAGCCCGGCCGACAGGGACTCCTACGAGCAGTACTTC.

Only a few counts were recorded for this clonotype. CDR3 sequence reads: CASSYFMNTEAFF. CDR3 nucleotides: TGTGCCAGCAGTTATTTCATGAACACTGAAGCTTTCTTT. The chain is built from TRBV6-2 or TRBV6-3 and TRBJ1-1; unclear D gene. Trimming took off 3 bases at V and 0 bases at J, with 5 bases between the two ends. The CDR3 covers 13 residues. Germline V gives CDR1 MNHEY, CDR2 SVGEGT.

This clonotype was detected a few times. The chain uses TRBV6-6 and TRBJ1-2, with D tentatively TRBD1 (5 bases). The V gene lost 6 bases and the J gene lost 0 bases, with 14 bases spanning the gap. The CDR3 runs 15 residues. Germline values: CDR1 MNHNY, CDR2 SVGAGI (reference sequence). CDR3 coding DNA: TGTGCCAGCAGCCCCGGGACGGCACCTAACTATGGCTACACCTTC. Its translation is CASSPGTAPNYGYTF.

There are a few counts of this clonotype. This chain connects TRBV5-1 to TRBJ2-3, with 7 bases lining up with TRBD1. The V segment lost 4 bases and the J segment 1 base; nucleotides outside the gene matches: 6. Germline V CDR1 and CDR2: SGHRS, YFSETQ. CDR3 length equals 15 residues. The CDR3 spells CASSDRDLGTDTQYF. The CDR3 coding sequence is TGCGCCAGCAGCGACAGGGATTTGGGCACAGATACGCAGTATTTT.

V gene TRBV7-3 combines with J gene TRBJ1-4; D possibly corresponds to TRBD1 (5 bases). Looked up from germline, CDR1 is SGHTA and CDR2 is FQGTGA. The CDR3 is 16 amino acids. V was cut by 11 bases and J by 7 bases, with 26 bases left in between. The CDR3 protein is CAWSPTSRTRSEKLFF. Written as DNA, the CDR3 is TGTGCCTGGAGTCCCACCTCTAGGACAAGGAGTGAAAAACTGTTTTTT.

The V gene is TRBV6-5, the J gene TRBJ2-2; 8 bases agree with TRBD2. This CDR3 is built from 15 residues. In germline, CDR1 is MNHEY, CDR2 SVGAGI. V was pared by 3 bases and J by 4 bases, with 4 bases of the junction left unmatched. The CDR3 nucleotides are TGTGCCAGCAGTTATACGGGAGGGGGCACCGGGGAGCTGTTTTTT. Its protein is CASSYTGGGTGELFF.

This clonotype has ten or more counts. The chain has TRBV13 and TRBJ2-7; 9 bases are shared with TRBD1. This CDR3 is 12 amino acids long. The V segment lost 3 bases and the J segment 9 bases; nucleotides outside the gene matches: 3. Germline values: CDR1 PRHDT, CDR2 FYEKMQ (reference sequence). The CDR3 region is CASSLGQGGQYF. The CDR3 DNA follows: TGTGCCAGCAGCTTGGGACAGGGCGGGCAGTACTTC.

This clonotype showed up just a few times. V gene TRBV27 combines with J gene TRBJ1-6; no reliable D call. Germline CDR1 reads MNHEY; CDR2 reads SMNVEV (reference sequence). This CDR3 is built from 16 residues. V shed 6 bases and J shed 7 bases, with 19 bases lying between them. CDR3 in DNA: TGTGCCAGCAGCCCCCTTGTGATAGGGCGAAATTCACCCCTCCACTTT. It translates to CASSPLVIGRNSPLHF.

The chain has TRBV10-3 and TRBJ1-1; D ambiguous. The CDR3 spans 15 residues. The ends were cut back, 11 bases at V and 5 bases at J, with 24 bases in the middle. The germline V gene has CDR1 ENHRY and CDR2 SYGVKD. The CDR3 is CAWSVRRGRRTEAFF. In nucleotides, the CDR3 is TGTGCCTGGAGTGTACGGAGAGGGAGGAGGACTGAAGCTTTCTTT.

This clonotype was picked up a small number of times. The J gene is TRBJ1-3, the V gene TRBV5-1; 9 bases fit TRBD1. CDR1 is SGHRS, CDR2 YFSETQ, per germline. The J segment lost 3 bases and the V segment lost 4 bases, leaving 11 bases of the junction unmatched. The CDR3 contains 17 residues. CDR3 region: CASSDPGQGIGGNTIYF. The CDR3 nucleotides read TGCGCCAGCAGCGACCCGGGACAGGGAATAGGTGGAAACACCATATATTTT.

The chain joins TRBV6-5 to TRBJ2-2; 7 nucleotides line up with TRBD2. The CDR3 totals 15 residues. The junction had 2 bases not matched to a gene; V was cut back by 0 bases and J by 4 bases. Germline-derived CDR1 and CDR2 are MNHEY and SVGAGI. For the CDR3, the DNA is TGTGCCAGCAGTTACTCGCGGGGGACCACCGGGGAGCTGTTTTTT. Translating gives CASSYSRGTTGELFF.

This clonotype was picked up many times. This chain connects TRBV29-1 to TRBJ2-7, with 7 bases fitting TRBD1. Germline values: CDR1 SQVTM, CDR2 ANQGSEA. V shed 7 bases, J shed 0 bases, and the junction held 9 bases outside the gene matches. This CDR3 region has 14 residues. The CDR3 region is CSGVPGDSSYEQYF. The CDR3 bases are TGCAGCGGAGTCCCAGGGGACAGCTCCTACGAGCAGTACTTC.

This clonotype was observed a few times. The chain couples TRBV7-6 to TRBJ2-7; the match to TRBD1 covers 9 bases. The J call may be in error: the DNA end matches TRBJ2-1 better. Germline CDR1 SGHVS, CDR2 FNYEAQ. The CDR3 totals 14 residues. CDR3: CASSIWGQGDEQFF. DNA of the CDR3: TGTGCCAGCAGCATATGGGGACAGGGCGATGAGCAGTTCTTC.